These T cell receptor beta chains were read from a single sample in a study of radiation and T cells in renal cell carcinoma. Only in-frame clones appear in the TCRdb table, and some are missing; sequencing was by immunoSEQ multiplex PCR. The sample shows roughly 140,000 clones, 80% to 90% of them seen only once. This sample comprised blood, obtained from a patient whose treatment included radiotherapy and nephrectomy. The source of these receptors is a woman between 50 and 59 years old with renal cell carcinoma. Each CDR3 is given with its conserved first and last residue. The D gene is left open where the match is weak. A clone size is listed for some rows: how often the clone was seen (once, few, many), or a class if it is expanded.

v_call: TRBV30
d_call: TRBD1
j_call: TRBJ1-2
clone_size: once
cdr3_aa: CAWSHRQGLGYTF
cdr3_nt: TGTGCCTGGAGTCACCGACAGGGACTTGGCTACACCTTC

v_call: TRBV2
d_call: .
j_call: TRBJ2-5
clone_size: .
cdr3_aa: CASTWGGGQETQYF
cdr3_nt: TGTGCCAGCACGTGGGGAGGGGGCCAAGAGACCCAGTACTTC

v_call: TRBV4-3
d_call: .
j_call: TRBJ1-1
clone_size: once
cdr3_aa: CASSQGSENTEAFF
cdr3_nt: TGCGCCAGCAGCCAAGGTTCCGAGAACACTGAAGCTTTCTTT

v_call: TRBV2
d_call: .
j_call: TRBJ2-5
clone_size: .
cdr3_aa: CASRVESQETQYF
cdr3_nt: TGTGCCAGCAGGGTGGAAAGTCAAGAGACCCAGTACTTC

v_call: TRBV6-5
d_call: .
j_call: TRBJ1-1
clone_size: .
cdr3_aa: CASSYTGNWNTEAFF
cdr3_nt: TGTGCCAGCAGTTACACCGGGAATTGGAACACTGAAGCTTTCTTT

v_call: TRBV7-9
d_call: .
j_call: TRBJ1-1
clone_size: .
cdr3_aa: CASSSGGFTEAFF
cdr3_nt: TGTGCCAGCAGCTCCGGGGGGTTCACTGAAGCTTTCTTT

v_call: TRBV9
d_call: TRBD2
j_call: TRBJ2-3
clone_size: .
cdr3_aa: CASTRLAGTDTQYF
cdr3_nt: TGTGCCAGCACACGACTAGCGGGCACAGATACGCAGTATTTT

v_call: TRBV6-1
d_call: .
j_call: TRBJ1-2
clone_size: .
cdr3_aa: CASSEADRANYGYTF
cdr3_nt: TGTGCCAGCAGTGAAGCAGACAGAGCTAACTATGGCTACACCTTC

v_call: TRBV19
d_call: TRBD1
j_call: TRBJ1-4
clone_size: few
cdr3_aa: CASSPLGQGGATNEKLFF
cdr3_nt: TGTGCCAGTAGCCCGCTGGGACAGGGAGGAGCAACTAATGAAAAACTGTTTTTT

v_call: TRBV4-1
d_call: .
j_call: TRBJ1-1
clone_size: .
cdr3_aa: CASSQDEGYTEAFF
cdr3_nt: TGCGCCAGCAGCCAAGATGAGGGATACACTGAAGCTTTCTTT

v_call: TRBV11-3
d_call: .
j_call: TRBJ1-4
clone_size: .
cdr3_aa: CASSLGPNEKLFF
cdr3_nt: TGTGCCAGCAGCTTAGGACCAAATGAAAAACTGTTTTTT

v_call: TRBV10-3
d_call: .
j_call: TRBJ2-1
clone_size: .
cdr3_aa: CAIRLNSGDEQFF
cdr3_nt: TGTGCCATCAGGCTTAATTCCGGGGATGAGCAGTTCTTC

v_call: TRBV2
d_call: TRBD1
j_call: TRBJ1-4
clone_size: once
cdr3_aa: CASRPGQGAGVGEKLFF
cdr3_nt: TGTGCCAGCAGACCAGGACAGGGGGCTGGAGTAGGTGAAAAACTGTTTTTT

v_call: TRBV12-2
d_call: .
j_call: TRBJ2-5
clone_size: .
cdr3_aa: CASRLAQGQGIKETQYF
cdr3_nt: TGTGCAAGTCGCTTAGCGCAGGGACAGGGGATCAAAGAGACCCAGTACTTC

v_call: TRBV5-1
d_call: .
j_call: TRBJ1-3
clone_size: .
cdr3_aa: CASSLGTSGNTIYF
cdr3_nt: TGCGCCAGCAGCCTTGGGACGTCTGGAAACACCATATATTTT

v_call: TRBV7-2
d_call: .
j_call: TRBJ1-3
clone_size: .
cdr3_aa: CASSLEVSSGNTIYF
cdr3_nt: TGTGCCAGCAGCTTGGAGGTTAGCTCTGGAAACACCATATATTTT

v_call: TRBV30
d_call: TRBD1
j_call: TRBJ2-3
clone_size: .
cdr3_aa: CAWSQGADTQYF
cdr3_nt: TGTGCCTGGAGCCAGGGGGCAGATACGCAGTATTTT

v_call: TRBV19
d_call: TRBD1
j_call: TRBJ1-6
clone_size: .
cdr3_aa: CASSGPPGQRNSPLHF
cdr3_nt: TGTGCCAGTAGTGGGCCGCCGGGACAGCGTAATTCACCCCTCCACTTT

v_call: TRBV7-8
d_call: .
j_call: TRBJ1-5
clone_size: .
cdr3_aa: CASSFSEEQPQHF
cdr3_nt: TGTGCCAGCAGCTTCAGCGAGGAACAGCCCCAGCATTTT

v_call: TRBV4-2
d_call: TRBD2
j_call: TRBJ2-7
clone_size: .
cdr3_aa: CASSLATSGRSYEQYF
cdr3_nt: TGTGCCAGCAGCCTCGCGACTAGCGGGCGCTCCTACGAGCAGTACTTC

v_call: TRBV7-2
d_call: .
j_call: TRBJ1-1
clone_size: .
cdr3_aa: CASSVSRVIGTEAFF
cdr3_nt: TGTGCCAGCAGCGTCTCCAGGGTGATCGGCACTGAAGCTTTCTTT

v_call: TRBV19
d_call: TRBD1
j_call: TRBJ1-2
clone_size: .
cdr3_aa: CASTIWGQLYGYTF
cdr3_nt: TGTGCCAGTACCATTTGGGGACAGCTCTATGGCTACACCTTC

v_call: TRBV5-1
d_call: .
j_call: TRBJ1-5
clone_size: .
cdr3_aa: CASSFGGDQPQHF
cdr3_nt: TGCGCCAGCAGCTTCGGGGGGGATCAGCCCCAGCATTTT

v_call: TRBV5-6
d_call: .
j_call: TRBJ2-7
clone_size: .
cdr3_aa: CASSLVGYRDGYEQYF
cdr3_nt: TGTGCCAGCAGCTTGGTCGGATATCGAGATGGCTACGAGCAGTACTTC

v_call: TRBV6-1
d_call: TRBD1
j_call: TRBJ2-7
clone_size: .
cdr3_aa: CATGTGGLGEQYF
cdr3_nt: TGTGCCACCGGGACAGGGGGTCTTGGGGAGCAGTACTTC

v_call: TRBV6-4
d_call: .
j_call: TRBJ1-2
clone_size: .
cdr3_aa: CASSDSQGVYGYTF
cdr3_nt: TGTGCCAGCAGTGACTCCCAGGGTGTCTATGGCTACACCTTC

v_call: TRBV7-9
d_call: .
j_call: TRBJ1-1
clone_size: .
cdr3_aa: CASIQQGAGTEAFF
cdr3_nt: TGTGCCAGCATACAACAGGGCGCGGGCACTGAAGCTTTCTTT

v_call: TRBV6-1
d_call: .
j_call: TRBJ2-3
clone_size: once
cdr3_aa: CASRGPGPDTQYF
cdr3_nt: TGTGCCAGCAGGGGCCCTGGTCCCGATACGCAGTATTTT

v_call: TRBV19
d_call: .
j_call: TRBJ2-5
clone_size: few
cdr3_aa: CASSQGWETQYF
cdr3_nt: TGTGCCAGTAGCCAGGGATGGGAGACCCAGTACTTC

v_call: TRBV9
d_call: .
j_call: TRBJ2-2
clone_size: .
cdr3_aa: CASSADGTPNTGELFF
cdr3_nt: TGTGCCAGCAGCGCTGACGGGACACCCAACACCGGGGAGCTGTTTTTT

v_call: TRBV15
d_call: .
j_call: TRBJ2-7
clone_size: .
cdr3_aa: CATSIRTEPYEQYF
cdr3_nt: TGTGCCACCAGCATAAGGACAGAACCCTACGAGCAGTACTTC

v_call: TRBV11-2
d_call: .
j_call: TRBJ2-5
clone_size: few
cdr3_aa: CASSLGQKETQYF
cdr3_nt: TGTGCCAGCAGCTTAGGGCAGAAAGAGACCCAGTACTTC

v_call: TRBV10-3
d_call: TRBD2
j_call: TRBJ2-1
clone_size: .
cdr3_aa: CAISNSLAGIYNEQFF
cdr3_nt: TGTGCCATCAGTAACTCTCTAGCGGGGATCTACAATGAGCAGTTCTTC

v_call: TRBV7-3
d_call: .
j_call: TRBJ2-1
clone_size: .
cdr3_aa: CASSLLAGSYNEQFF
cdr3_nt: TGTGCCAGCAGCTTATTGGCAGGCAGCTACAATGAGCAGTTCTTC

v_call: TRBV6-6
d_call: TRBD1
j_call: TRBJ1-2
clone_size: .
cdr3_aa: CASRDPGQGVGYTF
cdr3_nt: TGTGCCAGCAGGGATCCGGGACAGGGGGTAGGCTACACCTTC

v_call: TRBV6-1
d_call: TRBD1
j_call: TRBJ1-1
clone_size: .
cdr3_aa: CASSSDRVAEAFF
cdr3_nt: TGTGCCAGCAGTTCGGACAGGGTCGCTGAAGCTTTCTTT

v_call: TRBV5-1
d_call: .
j_call: TRBJ1-2
clone_size: .
cdr3_aa: CASSSGGGQGYGYTF
cdr3_nt: TGCGCCAGCAGCTCGGGAGGGGGTCAGGGATATGGCTACACCTTC

v_call: TRBV6-5
d_call: .
j_call: TRBJ2-2
clone_size: .
cdr3_aa: CASSYWAGARRGELFF
cdr3_nt: TGTGCCAGCAGTTACTGGGCAGGGGCCCGTCGCGGGGAGCTGTTTTTT

v_call: TRBV15
d_call: TRBD1
j_call: TRBJ2-7
clone_size: .
cdr3_aa: CATSRPGQDISSYEQYF
cdr3_nt: TGTGCCACCAGCAGACCGGGACAGGATATCTCTTCCTACGAGCAGTACTTC

v_call: TRBV7-2
d_call: TRBD2
j_call: TRBJ2-3
clone_size: .
cdr3_aa: CASRLLAGGTDTQYF
cdr3_nt: TGTGCCAGCAGACTACTAGCGGGGGGTACAGATACGCAGTATTTT

v_call: TRBV19
d_call: .
j_call: TRBJ1-1
clone_size: .
cdr3_aa: CASTVRQGFPEAFF
cdr3_nt: TGTGCCAGTACCGTCCGCCAGGGGTTCCCTGAAGCTTTCTTT

v_call: TRBV7-9
d_call: .
j_call: TRBJ2-3
clone_size: .
cdr3_aa: CASSFTGLTDTQYF
cdr3_nt: TGTGCCAGCAGCTTCACAGGATTAACAGATACGCAGTATTTT

v_call: TRBV9
d_call: TRBD1
j_call: TRBJ2-2
clone_size: .
cdr3_aa: CASSNRGLNTGELFF
cdr3_nt: TGTGCCAGCAGCAACAGGGGGCTTAACACCGGGGAGCTGTTTTTT

v_call: TRBV5-1
d_call: TRBD2
j_call: TRBJ2-3
clone_size: .
cdr3_aa: CASTPAPGLTLNTQYF
cdr3_nt: TGCGCCAGCACCCCGGCCCCGGGACTAACACTGAATACGCAGTATTTT

v_call: TRBV6-1
d_call: TRBD1
j_call: TRBJ1-5
clone_size: .
cdr3_aa: CASSEAWAPRTGFGVGNQPQHF
cdr3_nt: TGTGCCAGCAGTGAAGCTTGGGCTCCAAGGACAGGGTTTGGTGTTGGCAATCAGCCCCAGCATTTT

v_call: TRBV5-5
d_call: .
j_call: TRBJ2-3
clone_size: .
cdr3_aa: CASSKERAYDTQYF
cdr3_nt: TGTGCCAGCAGCAAAGAGAGAGCTTATGATACGCAGTATTTT

v_call: TRBV7-3
d_call: .
j_call: TRBJ2-1
clone_size: .
cdr3_aa: CASSFLGGGNNEQFF
cdr3_nt: TGTGCCAGCAGCTTCCTAGGAGGGGGAAACAATGAGCAGTTCTTC

v_call: TRBV6-5
d_call: .
j_call: TRBJ1-2
clone_size: .
cdr3_aa: CASRMRDRNYGYTF
cdr3_nt: TGTGCCAGCAGAATGAGAGACAGGAACTATGGCTACACCTTC

v_call: TRBV6-1
d_call: .
j_call: TRBJ1-2
clone_size: once
cdr3_aa: CASSEATGFNYGYTF
cdr3_nt: TGTGCCAGCAGTGAGGCGACAGGTTTTAACTATGGCTACACCTTC

v_call: TRBV5-5
d_call: TRBD2
j_call: TRBJ2-1
clone_size: .
cdr3_aa: CASSLSGGSYNEQFF
cdr3_nt: TGTGCCAGCAGCCTTAGCGGGGGCTCCTACAATGAGCAGTTCTTC

v_call: TRBV5-6
d_call: .
j_call: TRBJ2-3
clone_size: .
cdr3_aa: CASSVRSNPRADTQYF
cdr3_nt: TGTGCCAGCAGCGTACGGTCTAACCCTAGGGCAGATACGCAGTATTTT